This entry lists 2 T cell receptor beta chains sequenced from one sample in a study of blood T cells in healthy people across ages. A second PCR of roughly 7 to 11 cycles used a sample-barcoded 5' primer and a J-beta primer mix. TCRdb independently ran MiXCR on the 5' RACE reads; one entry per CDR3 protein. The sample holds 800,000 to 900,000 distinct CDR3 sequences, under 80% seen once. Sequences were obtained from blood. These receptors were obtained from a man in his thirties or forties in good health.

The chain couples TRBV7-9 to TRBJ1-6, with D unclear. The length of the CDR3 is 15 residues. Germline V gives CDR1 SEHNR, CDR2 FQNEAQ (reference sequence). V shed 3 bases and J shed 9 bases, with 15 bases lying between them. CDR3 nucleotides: TGTGCCAGCAGCTTGGAGGTGAGGAATAGTTCACCCCTCCACTTT. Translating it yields CASSLEVRNSSPLHF. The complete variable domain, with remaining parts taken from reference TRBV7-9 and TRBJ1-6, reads DTGVSQNPRHKITKRGQNVTFRCDPISEHNRLYWYRQTLGQGPEFLTYFQNEAQLEKSRLLSDRFSAERPKGSFSTLEIQRTEQGDSAMYLCASSLEVRNSSPLHFGNGTRLTVT.

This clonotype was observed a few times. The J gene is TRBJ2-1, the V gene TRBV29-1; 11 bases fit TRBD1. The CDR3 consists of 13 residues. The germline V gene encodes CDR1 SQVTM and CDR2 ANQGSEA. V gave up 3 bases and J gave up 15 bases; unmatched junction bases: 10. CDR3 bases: TGCAGCGTTGAGGGTCGGACAGGGGGCCCTATGTTCTTC. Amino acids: CSVEGRTGGPMFF.